One and the same sample provided the 21 T cell receptor beta chains below, sequenced in a study of human thymus T cells. Some clones are missing from TCRdb's copy, which holds only in-frame ones; the method was immunoSEQ multiplex PCR. The sample carries some 50,000 clones, 85% to 95% recorded once. The sample comprised blood. The receptors stem from a girl under three years old with a congenital heart defect but otherwise immunologically healthy.

The chain employs TRBV5-4 and TRBJ2-2; a possible D gene is TRBD2 (6 bases). The CDR3 extends over 17 amino acids. Trimming removed 3 bases at V and 2 bases at J, with 17 bases between. Germline CDR1 reads SGHNT; CDR2 reads YYREEE (reference sequence). The CDR3 reads CASSSGTLHLNTGELFF. The CDR3 region has the DNA TGTGCCAGCAGCTCGGGGACTCTCCATCTTAACACCGGGGAGCTGTTTTTT.

DNA of the CDR3: TGTGCCAGCAGCCCCTACGGTATGACAAAAGAGACCCAGTACTTC. It is translated as CASSPYGMTKETQYF. V and J are TRBV9 and TRBJ2-5; no clear D gene. Germline V lookup: CDR1 SGDLS, CDR2 YYNGEE. The ends were cut back, 4 bases at V and 3 bases at J, with 16 bases in the middle. This CDR3 has 15 residues.

This clone was counted once. The chain carries TRBV19 and TRBJ2-3; unclear D gene. Germline CDR1 reads LNHDA; CDR2 reads SQIVND (reference sequence). The CDR3 extends over 16 amino acids. Trimming shortened V by 0 bases and J by 3 bases, and 13 bases separated the two germline ends. The CDR3 loop is CASSIEKATSTDTQYF. CDR3 DNA sequence: TGTGCCAGTAGTATAGAAAAGGCGACTTCGACAGATACGCAGTATTTT. The full variable domain, with the rest looked up from reference TRBV19 and TRBJ2-3, is DGGITQSPKYLFRKEGQNVTLSCEQNLNHDAMYWYRQDPGQGLRLIYYSQIVNDFQKGDIAEGYSVSREKKESFPLTVTSAQKNPTAFYLCASSIEKATSTDTQYFGPGTRLTVL.

The chain employs TRBV7-2 and TRBJ1-5; D is uncertain. In germline, CDR1 is SGHTA, CDR2 FQGNSA. The germline V and J ends were trimmed by 2 bases and 4 bases, with 18 bases remaining between them. This CDR3 contains 17 residues. The CDR3 DNA is TGTGCCAGCAGCTTAAACCCCCCTGCTGTTGGTAATCAGCCCCAGCATTTT. Translating it yields CASSLNPPAVGNQPQHF.

This chain uses TRBV9 with TRBJ2-2, with 10 positions matching TRBD2. Trimming took 0 bases from V and 0 from J; bases not matched to a gene: 8. This CDR3 has 19 amino acids. Germline V gene lookup returns CDR1 SGDLS and CDR2 YYNGEE. The CDR3 is CASSVAVLAGSTNTGELFF. DNA of the CDR3: TGTGCCAGCAGCGTAGCGGTACTAGCGGGGTCAACGAACACCGGGGAGCTGTTTTTT.

The chain carries TRBV6-4 and TRBJ2-1; 13 nucleotides line up with TRBD2. The CDR3 covers 15 residues. Losses at the gene ends were 4 bases for V and 7 bases for J; bases not matched to a gene: 4. The germline gives CDR1 MRHNA, CDR2 SNTAGT. In DNA, the CDR3 is TGTGCCAGCAGTGGGGGACTAGCGGGACGTAATGAGCAGTTCTTC. Amino acids: CASSGGLAGRNEQFF.

Here the CDR3 DNA reads TGCGCCAGCAGTGATTTTCCAGGGGAAAAACTGTTTTTT. This translates into CASSDFPGEKLFF. J is TRBJ1-4 and V is TRBV10-1, with a tentative D call TRBD1 (5 bases). CDR3 size: 13 residues. Trimming removed 3 bases at V and 8 bases at J, with 10 bases between. Germline CDR1 reads WNHNN; CDR2 reads SYGVQD (reference sequence).

This rearrangement joins TRBV6-6 to TRBJ2-3, with 7 bases matching TRBD2. Germline CDR1 reads MNHNY; CDR2 reads SVGAGI (reference sequence). J was trimmed by 4 bases and V by 2 bases; bases with no gene match: 6. The CDR3 is 15 residues long. The CDR3: CASSYLRLAPDTQYF. The DNA for the CDR3 is TGTGCCAGCAGTTACCTTAGACTAGCCCCAGATACGCAGTATTTT.

This chain joins TRBV28 and TRBJ2-6, with 11 bases lining up with TRBD1. CDR1 is MDHEN and CDR2 is SYDVKM in the germline V gene. CDR3 size: 15 residues. V was pared by 4 bases and J by 8 bases, with 4 bases of the junction left unmatched. This CDR3 reads CASSSPDRGPNVLTF. The CDR3 DNA is TGTGCCAGCAGTTCCCCGGACAGGGGGCCCAACGTCCTGACTTTC.

In DNA, the CDR3 is TGCAGCGTTCTAGAGGGGTCGGGTATACAGCCCCAGCATTTT. Translated: CSVLEGSGIQPQHF. The chain has TRBV29-1 and TRBJ1-5; perhaps TRBD1 as D (5 bases). CDR3 length: 14 amino acids. V lost 5 bases, J lost 7 bases, and 18 bases lay in between. CDR1 is SQVTM, CDR2 ANQGSEA, per germline.

The chain joins TRBV6-5 to TRBJ2-4, with 15 bases fitting TRBD2. The V gene end was trimmed by 5 bases and the J gene end by 10 bases; junction bases not matched to a gene: 6. Germline V gene data show CDR1 as MNHEY and CDR2 as SVGAGI. This CDR3 has 15 amino acids. In nucleotides, the CDR3 is TGTGCCAGCAGTCCGGGACTAGCGGGAGGCCGAATTCAGTACTTC. Protein: CASSPGLAGGRIQYF.

The chain uses TRBV10-2 and TRBJ2-7; 9 nucleotides line up with TRBD1. V lost 5 bases and J lost 1; bases outside the gene matches: 3. Germline V gives CDR1 WSHSY, CDR2 SAAADI. The CDR3 runs 14 residues. In DNA, the CDR3 is TGCGCCAGCAGTCGGGACAGGGTATCCTACGAGCAGTACTTC. Amino acid sequence: CASSRDRVSYEQYF.

This chain links TRBV6-6 with TRBJ1-5; TRBD1 agrees at 7 bases. The CDR3 has 13 residues. V trimming: 6 bases; J trimming: 5 bases; junction bases outside the gene matches: 4. Germline assignment: CDR1 MNHNY and CDR2 SVGAGI (reference sequence). The CDR3 loop reads CASRAGGYQPQHF. As DNA, the CDR3 is TGTGCCAGCAGGGCAGGGGGTTATCAGCCCCAGCATTTT.

The genes are TRBV27 and TRBJ1-2, with 7 bases identical to TRBD1. V trimming: 2 bases; J trimming: 0 bases; junction bases outside the gene matches: 3. The germline V gene has CDR1 MNHEY and CDR2 SMNVEV (reference sequence). This CDR3 region has 15 residues. The DNA for the CDR3 is TGTGCCAGCAGTTTAGGGACAGAGTCTAACTATGGCTACACCTTC. It translates to CASSLGTESNYGYTF.

The rearrangement uses TRBV7-8 and TRBJ2-6, with D perhaps matching TRBD1 or TRBD2 (5 bases each). Germline lookup yields CDR1 SGHVS and CDR2 FQNEAQ. V was trimmed by 6 bases and J by 0 bases, leaving 9 bases between them. CDR3 length equals 15 residues. CDR3 sequence (DNA): TGTGCCAGCAGGTCGAGGGGCTCTGGGGCCAACGTCCTGACTTTC. It translates to CASRSRGSGANVLTF.

This clone is a singleton in its sample. The V call is TRBV15, the J call TRBJ2-5, with D perhaps TRBD2 (6 bases). CDR1 and CDR2 from the germline V gene are LNHNV and YYDKDF (reference sequence). The CDR3 is made up of 14 amino acids. Trimming left V 3 bases short and J 5 bases short, with 13 bases between. CDR3 protein: CATSSTGLVETQYF. In DNA, the CDR3 is TGTGCCACCAGCAGTACGGGACTGGTGGAGACCCAGTACTTC. Based on the CDR3 plus reference TRBV15 and TRBJ2-5, the full variable domain is DAMVIQNPRYQVTQFGKPVTLSCSQTLNHNVMYWYQQKSSQAPKLLFHYYDKDFNNEADTPDNFQSRRPNTSFCFLDIRSPGLGDTAMYLCATSSTGLVETQYFGPGTRLLVL.

The CDR3 nucleotides read TGTGCCAGCGGGAACACTGAAGCTTTCTTT. It encodes CASGNTEAFF. The rearrangement uses TRBV5-4 and TRBJ1-1; D call uncertain. This CDR3 has 10 residues. CDR1 and CDR2 (germline): SGHNT, YYREEE (reference sequence). V was cut by 7 bases and J by 1 base, with 2 bases left in between.

The chain carries TRBV10-2 and TRBJ1-1; TRBD1 is a possible D gene (5 bases). Germline V lookup: CDR1 WSHSY, CDR2 SAAADI. With 2 bases removed from V and 5 bases from J, the gap between germline ends came to 12 bases. The CDR3 loop spans 14 amino acids. DNA of the CDR3: TGCGCCAGCAGTGAGGGGGTCCGGGGGACTGAAGCTTTCTTT. This encodes CASSEGVRGTEAFF.

V and J are TRBV11-2 and TRBJ1-3; D gene unclear. The V gene lost 5 bases and the J gene lost 9 bases, with 17 bases spanning the gap. Germline-derived CDR1 and CDR2 are SGHAT and FQNNGV. The CDR3 covers 14 residues. The CDR3 here is CASSPPYRAGTIYF. CDR3 DNA: TGTGCCAGCAGCCCACCCTACCGGGCGGGCACCATATATTTT.

V is TRBV4-1 and J is TRBJ1-5; no definite D call. CDR1 and CDR2 from the germline V gene are MGHRA and YSYEKL. CDR3 length equals 14 residues. The V end lost 4 bases, the J end lost 9 bases, and 16 bases lay between the germline ends. CDR3 sequence: CASSPGPNPGPQHF. The CDR3 nucleotides read TGCGCCAGCAGCCCCGGGCCTAACCCGGGGCCCCAGCATTTT.

This chain uses TRBV6-6 with TRBJ1-4; D is undetermined. Deletions cut 2 bases from V and 7 bases from J, with 14 bases between. CDR1 and CDR2 (germline): MNHNY, SVGAGI (reference sequence). The CDR3 runs to 15 residues. CDR3 coding DNA: TGTGCCAGCAGTTACGCGGCAGGAACTGGTGAAAAACTGTTTTTT. Translated, it gives CASSYAAGTGEKLFF.